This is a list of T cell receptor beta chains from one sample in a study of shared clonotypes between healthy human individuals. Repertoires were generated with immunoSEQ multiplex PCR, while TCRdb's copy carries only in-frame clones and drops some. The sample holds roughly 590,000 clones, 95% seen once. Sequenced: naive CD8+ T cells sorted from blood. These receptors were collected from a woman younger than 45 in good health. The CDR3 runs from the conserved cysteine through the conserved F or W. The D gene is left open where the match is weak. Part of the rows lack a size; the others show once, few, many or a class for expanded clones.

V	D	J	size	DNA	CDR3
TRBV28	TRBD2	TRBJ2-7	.	TGTGCCAGCAGTTTGTCCCCCCGAAGGACTAGCGGAGAGAGGGAGCAGTACTTC	CASSLSPRRTSGEREQYF
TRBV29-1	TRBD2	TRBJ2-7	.	TGCAGCGGGACTAGCGGGAGGTACGAGCAGTACTTC	CSGTSGRYEQYF
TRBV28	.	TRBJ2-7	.	TGTGCCAGCAGTTTATTGTCAGGGGTTTGGGAGCAGTACTTC	CASSLLSGVWEQYF
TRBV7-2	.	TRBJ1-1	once	TGTGCCAGCAGCTTAGTAGGCAAGAACACTGAAGCTTTCTTT	CASSLVGKNTEAFF
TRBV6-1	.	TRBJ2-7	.	TGTGCCAGCAGAGAAGCGAGGGCTCGTCAGTCCTACGAGCAGTACTTC	CASREARARQSYEQYF
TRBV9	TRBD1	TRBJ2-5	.	TGTGCCAGCAGCACGACAGGGGGTCCCCAAGAGACCCAGTACTTC	CASSTTGGPQETQYF
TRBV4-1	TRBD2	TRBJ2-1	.	TGCGCCAGCAGCCATCGGACTAGGAACAATGAGCAGTTCTTC	CASSHRTRNNEQFF
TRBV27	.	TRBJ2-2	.	TGTGCCAGCAAATCCCCAGCAATCACGGAAAAAGGGAACACCGGGGAGCTGTTTTTT	CASKSPAITEKGNTGELFF
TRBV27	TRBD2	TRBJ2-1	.	TGTGCCAGCAGTTTAATCCGCGGGGGATACGAGCAGTTCTTC	CASSLIRGGYEQFF
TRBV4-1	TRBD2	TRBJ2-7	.	TGCGCCAGCAGCCGAACGACTAGCAGCTACGAGCAGTACTTC	CASSRTTSSYEQYF
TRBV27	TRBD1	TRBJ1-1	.	TGTGCCAGCAGTGACCGGACAGGGGGAGGACCAATGAACACTGAAGCTTTCTTT	CASSDRTGGGPMNTEAFF
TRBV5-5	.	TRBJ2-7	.	TGTGCCAGCAGACTGGCCGGGGACTCCTACTACGAGCAGTACTTC	CASRLAGDSYYEQYF
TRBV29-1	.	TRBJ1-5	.	TGCAGCGTTGTACTAGGCAGCTTTGGCAATCAGCCCCAGCATTTT	CSVVLGSFGNQPQHF
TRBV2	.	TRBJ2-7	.	TGTGCCAGCAGTGAGGGCAGGGTGTCCTACGAGCAGTACTTC	CASSEGRVSYEQYF
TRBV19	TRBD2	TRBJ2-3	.	TGTGCCAGTACACCTACTAGCGGGAGTTCAGATACGCAGTATTTT	CASTPTSGSSDTQYF
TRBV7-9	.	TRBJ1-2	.	TGTGCCAGCAGCTCCGGCAGGATCTATGGCTACACCTTC	CASSSGRIYGYTF
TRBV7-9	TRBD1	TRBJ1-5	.	TGTGCCAGCAGCTCAGGACAGGGCTGGCAGCCCCAGCATTTT	CASSSGQGWQPQHF
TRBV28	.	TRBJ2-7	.	TGTGCCAGCACCCCGGGCGGGGAAGGCTACGAGCAGTACTTC	CASTPGGEGYEQYF
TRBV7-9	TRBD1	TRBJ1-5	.	TGTGCCAGCAGCCGGACAGGGCTCGATCAGCCCCAGCATTTT	CASSRTGLDQPQHF
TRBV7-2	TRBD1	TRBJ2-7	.	TGTGCCAGCAGGCCGACAGGGGGCCCCCACGAGCAGTACTTC	CASRPTGGPHEQYF
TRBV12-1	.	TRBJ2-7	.	TGTGCCAGCAGCTTTGCGCCGACTAGCGGTTTACTCACCTACGAGCAGTACTTC	CASSFAPTSGLLTYEQYF
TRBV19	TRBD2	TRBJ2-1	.	TGTGCCAGTAGCGTAGGGGCTAGCGGATACAATGAGCAGTTCTTC	CASSVGASGYNEQFF
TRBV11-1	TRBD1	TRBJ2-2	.	TGTGCCAGCAGCTTAGGACAGGGTCGCGCCGGGGAGCTGTTTTTT	CASSLGQGRAGELFF
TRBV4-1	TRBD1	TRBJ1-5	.	TGCGCCAGCAGCCTAGCGCAGGGGGCCGGCAATCAGCCCCAGCATTTT	CASSLAQGAGNQPQHF
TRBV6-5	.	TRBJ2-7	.	TGTGCCAGCAGTCCGCACAGGGAATTCTACGAGCAGTACTTC	CASSPHREFYEQYF
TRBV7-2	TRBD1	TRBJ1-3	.	TGTGCCAGCAGCGAGACAGGGCCCGCTGGAAACACCATATATTTT	CASSETGPAGNTIYF
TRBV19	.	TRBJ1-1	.	TGTGCCAGTAAGGTCGCCAGGGGTCTCACTGAAGCTTTCTTT	CASKVARGLTEAFF
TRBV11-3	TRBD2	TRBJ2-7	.	TGTGCCAGCAGCCTGACTAGCGGGAGTGACGAGCAGTACTTC	CASSLTSGSDEQYF
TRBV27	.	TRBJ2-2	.	TGTGCCAGCAGTTTACTTGGCCCCGGGGAGCTGTTTTTT	CASSLLGPGELFF
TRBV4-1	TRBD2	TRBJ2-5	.	TGCGCCAGCAGCCTGACGGTCGGGAGGGACCTGTACCAAGAGACCCAGTACTTC	CASSLTVGRDLYQETQYF
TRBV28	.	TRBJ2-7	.	TGTGCCAGCAGTTTAACGTCCGCTGCTTCCTGGTACTTC	CASSLTSAASWYF
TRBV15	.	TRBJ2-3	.	TGTGCCACCACGGGAGTCGGCACAGATACGCAGTATTTT	CATTGVGTDTQYF
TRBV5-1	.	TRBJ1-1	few	TGCGCCAGCAGCACGGAGACAAGACTGAACACTGAAGCTTTCTTT	CASSTETRLNTEAFF
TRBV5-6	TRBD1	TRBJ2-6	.	TGTGCCAGCGCCCGGGACAGGGTTCTTACTGGGGCCAACGTCCTGACTTTC	CASARDRVLTGANVLTF
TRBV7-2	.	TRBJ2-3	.	TGTGCCAGCAGATGGACAGATACGCAGTATTTT	CASRWTDTQYF
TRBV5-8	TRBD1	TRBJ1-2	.	TGTGCCAGCAGCTCCTCCGGGACAGGGTTTAACATGTATGGCTACACCTTC	CASSSSGTGFNMYGYTF
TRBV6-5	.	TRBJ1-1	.	TGTGCCAGCAGTTACGGAGAGGGAGACACTGAAGCTTTCTTT	CASSYGEGDTEAFF
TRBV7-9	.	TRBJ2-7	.	TGTGCCAGCAGCCAAGGAGGGGCCTCCTACGAGCAGTACTTC	CASSQGGASYEQYF
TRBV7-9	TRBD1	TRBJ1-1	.	TGTGCCAGCAGCTTGTGGGACAGGGGGCCGGGCACTGAAGCTTTCTTT	CASSLWDRGPGTEAFF
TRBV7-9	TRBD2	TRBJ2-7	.	TGTGCCAGCAGCTTACCGAGCGGGAGCTTCTACGAGCAGTACTTC	CASSLPSGSFYEQYF
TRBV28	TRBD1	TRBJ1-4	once	TGTGCCAGCATACAGGGGGCCGCAACTAATGAAAAACTGTTTTTT	CASIQGAATNEKLFF